These 18 T cell receptor beta chains originate from one sample sequenced in a study of glioma-infiltrating T cells. TCR alpha and beta CDR3 regions were amplified from RNA using iRepertoire nested multiplex PCR. TCRdb ran MiXCR on the multiplex PCR reads and lists one entry per CDR3 protein. The table records approximately 45,000 distinct CDR3 sequences, 20% to 25% of them present only once. The sample was glioma tissue, nonneoplastic brain tissue, or PBMCs (not recorded which). These receptor sequences come from a human donor with low-grade glioma or glioblastoma, undergoing nonglioma brain surgery, or in good health (not recorded which).

This clonotype was observed at least ten times. CDR3 bases: TGCAGTGCTAGATCCCTCCAGGGTACTGAGCAGTTCTTC. Encoded protein: CSARSLQGTEQFF. V gene TRBV20-1 combines with J gene TRBJ2-1; weak D call: TRBD1 (5 bases). Trimming stripped 2 bases from V and 9 bases from J, with 14 bases between. From germline, CDR1 is DFQATT and CDR2 SNEGSKA (reference sequence). This CDR3 is 13 amino acids long.

This clonotype was counted ten times or more. This chain joins TRBV2 and TRBJ2-1; no firm D call. Germline V gene sequence: CDR1 SNHLY, CDR2 FYNNEI. Trimming left V 2 bases short and J 13 bases short, with 9 bases between. This CDR3 region has 11 residues. The CDR3 nucleotides are TGTGCCAGCAGTGAAAATCGCCCTCAGTTCTTC. This translates into CASSENRPQFF.

This clonotype was counted ten times or more. CDR3 nucleotides: TGCGCCAGCAGCGAGGGGGACGGCTACGAGCAGTACTTC. This codes for CASSEGDGYEQYF. V is TRBV5-1 and J is TRBJ2-7; possible D gene TRBD1, 6 bases. The CDR3 totals 13 residues. Trimming shortened V by 4 bases and J by 3 bases, and 11 bases separated the two germline ends. Germline V CDR1 and CDR2: SGHRS, YFSETQ.

This clonotype was recorded at least ten times. The chain employs TRBV11-2 and TRBJ2-3, with 9 bases identical to TRBD1. The CDR3 runs to 15 residues. In germline, CDR1 is SGHAT, CDR2 FQNNGV. After removal of 7 bases from V and 2 bases from J, the junction contained 7 bases not matched to a gene. CDR3 sequence reads: CASKHRDRDTDTQYF. CDR3 bases: TGTGCCAGCAAACACCGGGACAGGGACACAGATACGCAGTATTTT.

This clonotype appeared a few times. The chain recombines TRBV10-3 with TRBJ1-3; D is unresolved. With 11 bases removed from V and 4 bases from J, the gap between germline ends came to 18 bases. The CDR3 loop spans 14 amino acids. Germline CDR1 is ENHRY and CDR2 is SYGVKD. The CDR3: CAQSDGLEGNTIYF. As DNA, the CDR3 is TGTGCCCAATCTGACGGCTTGGAGGGAAACACCATATATTTT.

Notes on this clonotype: It may be a read error: a sequence one base away is much more abundant. The chain couples TRBV18 to TRBJ1-1, with a weak D call TRBD1 (6 bases). The CDR3 contains 13 residues. Germline values: CDR1 KGHSH, CDR2 LQKENI. CDR3 amino acids: CASSPDRNTEALF. CDR3 nucleotides: TGTGCCAGCTCACCTGACAGGAACACTGAAGCTTTATTT.

This clonotype has a count of ten or more. The chain joins TRBV12-3 or TRBV12-4 to TRBJ2-7; 9 bases fit TRBD1. Trimming cost V 1 base and J 0 bases; bases outside gene matches: 7. This CDR3 is built from 17 residues. The CDR3 protein is CASSLGTGAGSSYEQYV. CDR3 in DNA: TGTGCCAGCAGTTTAGGGACAGGGGCTGGGAGCTCCTACGAGCAGTACGTC.

This clonotype came up many times. The rearrangement links TRBV2 to TRBJ2-5; 9 nucleotides match TRBD2. This CDR3 region has 14 residues. Germline V lookup: CDR1 SNHLY, CDR2 FYNNEI. V shed 6 bases, J shed 3 bases, and the junction held 5 bases outside the gene matches. CDR3 nucleotide sequence: TGTGCCAGCAGGGTGACTAGCGGTAAAGAGACCCAGTACTTC. Its translation: CASRVTSGKETQYF.

There are a few counts of this clonotype. This rearrangement joins TRBV14 to TRBJ2-5, with D perhaps TRBD1 or TRBD2 (5 bases each). The ends were cut back, 4 bases at V and 7 bases at J, with 16 bases in the middle. Looked up from germline, CDR1 is SGHDN and CDR2 is FVKESK. The CDR3 extends over 14 amino acids. CDR3 bases: TGTGCCAGCAGCCTCCGGGACCGGGCCTGGACCCAGTACTTC. This translates into CASSLRDRAWTQYF.

This clonotype was observed many times. The gene calls are TRBV20-1 and TRBJ2-2; D possibly corresponds to TRBD1 (6 bases). The CDR3 is 15 residues long. Germline V gives CDR1 DFQATT, CDR2 SNEGSKA (reference sequence). Trimming removed 4 bases at V and 6 bases at J, with 18 bases between. The chain's CDR3 is CSAILSRGLSGELFF. CDR3 sequence (DNA): TGCAGTGCTATCTTGTCGAGGGGGTTGTCCGGGGAGCTGTTTTTT.

The V gene is TRBV4-1, the J gene TRBJ2-5; possibly TRBD2 for D (7 bases). Trimming left V 3 bases short and J 1 base short, with 15 bases between. The CDR3 is 16 residues long. CDR1 and CDR2 from the germline V gene are MGHRA and YSYEKL. CDR3 nucleotide sequence: TGCGCCAGCAGCCACAAGGGGGGGGTTGCCCAAGAGACCCAGTACTTC. It translates to CASSHKGGVAQETQYF.

This clonotype was recorded at least ten times. This chain links TRBV4-1 with TRBJ1-1; D remains unclear. CDR1 is MGHRA, CDR2 YSYEKL, per germline. The CDR3 spans 15 residues. V dropped 3 bases and J dropped 6 bases, with 17 bases sitting between them. CDR3 DNA: TGCGCCAGCAGCCAGGTACCCTCCCAGGACTCTGAAGCTTTCTTT. Protein sequence: CASSQVPSQDSEAFF.

This clonotype was counted ten times or more. The chain joins TRBV7-9 to TRBJ2-3, with 12 bases fitting TRBD2. The CDR3 extends over 17 amino acids. Germline-derived CDR1 and CDR2 are SEHNR and FQNEAQ (reference sequence). Trimming removed 5 bases from V and 4 bases from J; junction bases left unmatched: 10. Here the CDR3 reads CASSRPNLAGGPDTQYF. The CDR3 nucleotides are TGTGCCAGCAGCAGACCCAATCTAGCGGGGGGGCCAGATACGCAGTATTTT. The full variable domain, in which reference TRBV7-9 and TRBJ2-3 provide the parts outside the CDR3, is DTGVSQNPRHKITKRGQNVTFRCDPISEHNRLYWYRQTLGQGPEFLTYFQNEAQLEKSRLLSDRFSAERPKGSFSTLEIQRTEQGDSAMYLCASSRPNLAGGPDTQYFGPGTRLTVL.

This clonotype was observed many times. This chain uses TRBV12-3 or TRBV12-4 with TRBJ1-1, with 7 bases lining up with TRBD1. The CDR3 has 15 amino acids. The V gene end was trimmed by 5 bases and the J gene end by 1 base; junction bases not matched to a gene: 7. CDR3 bases: TGTGCCAGCAGTAAAAGACAGGGATGGAACACTGAAGCTTTCTTT. This sequence encodes CASSKRQGWNTEAFF.

The table lists this clonotype with many counts. The gene calls are TRBV6-1 and TRBJ2-3; the D gene is possibly TRBD1 (5 bases). The CDR3 extends over 13 amino acids. V lost 5 bases, J lost 6 bases, and 12 bases lay in between. CDR1 and CDR2 from the germline V gene are MNHNS and SASEGT. The CDR3 bases are TGTGCCAGCAGTTCCTCCAGGGTCGATACGCAGTATTTT. This translates into CASSSSRVDTQYF.

Remarks on this clonotype: This clone may be a read error of a much larger clone one base away. V and J are TRBV9 and TRBJ2-1, with a possible D match to TRBD1 (6 bases). Germline CDR1 and CDR2: SGDLS and YYNGEE. This CDR3 has 16 amino acids. The CDR3 nucleotides read TGTGCCAGCAGCGTAGCAGGGGCACGCTCCTACAGTGAGCAGTTCTTC. Translating it yields CASSVAGARSYSEQFF.

The rearrangement uses TRBV29-1 and TRBJ2-4; TRBD2 matches at 7 bases. Trimming removed 0 bases from V and 3 bases from J; junction bases left unmatched: 8. The CDR3 extends over 16 amino acids. Germline loops: CDR1 SQVTM, CDR2 ANQGSEA. CDR3 coding DNA: TGCAGCGTTGAAGATCGAAGGCTAGCGGACAAAAACATTCAGTACTTC. Translation gives CSVEDRRLADKNIQYF.

This clonotype was detected many times. The chain joins TRBV6-2 or TRBV6-3 to TRBJ2-1, with 8 bases aligning to TRBD1. The CDR3 is made up of 14 amino acids. The germline gives CDR1 MNHEY, CDR2 SVGEGT. The J segment lost 8 bases and the V segment lost 0 bases, leaving 3 bases of the junction unmatched. The DNA of the CDR3 is TGTGCCAGCAGTTACTCGAACAGGGGGTATGAGCAGTTCTTC. It codes for CASSYSNRGYEQFF.